The sequence of this T cell receptor beta chain was determined in a study of regulatory T cells in long-lasting Graves disease. This clonotype turned up a few times. Combining iRepertoire HTBI primers with Arm-PCR of CDR3 regions, the authors built TCR beta libraries. TCRdb redid the calling of the multiplex PCR reads with MiXCR, one entry per CDR3 protein. Of hundreds of thousands of distinct CDR3 sequences listed, 15% to 20% are singletons. Germline CDR1 SGHVS, CDR2 FNYEAQ. V was clipped by 2 bases and J by 4 bases; unmatched bases: 20. The CDR3 has 20 residues. As for time point: newly diagnosed GD, antithyroid drugs for less than 3 months. PBMC RNA served as the TCR library source. The data also belong to a second study, concerning T cells in Graves' hyperthyroidism and ophthalmopathy.

This chain connects TRBV7-6 to TRBJ1-5; 7 bases line up with TRBD1. The specimen comprised peripheral blood mononuclear cells (PBMCs), sampled at new diagnosis, from a patient treated with antithyroid drugs. The clonotype comes from a woman aged 25 to 39 with Graves disease. The chain's CDR3 is CASSLFIGGVTGTANQPQHF. CDR3 DNA: TGTGCCAGCAGCTTATTCATCGGGGGGGTCACCGGGACAGCTAATCAGCCCCAGCATTTT.